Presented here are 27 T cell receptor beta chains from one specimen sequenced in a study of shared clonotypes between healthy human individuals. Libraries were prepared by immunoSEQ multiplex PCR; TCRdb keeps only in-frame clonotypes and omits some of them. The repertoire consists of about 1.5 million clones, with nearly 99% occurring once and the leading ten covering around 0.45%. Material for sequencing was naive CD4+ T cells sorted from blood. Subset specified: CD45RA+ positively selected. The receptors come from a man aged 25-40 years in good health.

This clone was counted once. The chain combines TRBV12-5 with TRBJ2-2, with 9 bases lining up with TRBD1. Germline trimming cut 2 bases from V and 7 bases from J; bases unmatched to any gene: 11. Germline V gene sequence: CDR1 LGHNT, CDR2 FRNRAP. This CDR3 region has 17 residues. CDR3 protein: CASGLITGTGSSGELFF. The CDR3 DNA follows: TGTGCTAGTGGTTTGATTACCGGGACAGGGAGTAGCGGGGAGCTGTTTTTT.

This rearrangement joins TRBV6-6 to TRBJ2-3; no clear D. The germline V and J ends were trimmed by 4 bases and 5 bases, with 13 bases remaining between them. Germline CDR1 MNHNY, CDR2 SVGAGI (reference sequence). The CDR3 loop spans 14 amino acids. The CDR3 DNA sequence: TGTGCCAGCAGTTCCATCAGTGGTGGAGATACGCAGTATTTT. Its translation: CASSSISGGDTQYF.

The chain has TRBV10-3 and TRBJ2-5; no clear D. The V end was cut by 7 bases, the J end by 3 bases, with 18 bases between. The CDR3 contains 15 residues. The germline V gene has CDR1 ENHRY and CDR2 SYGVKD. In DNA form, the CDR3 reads TGTGCCATCACCGACCCGGCAGACAATAAAGAGACCCAGTACTTC. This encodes CAITDPADNKETQYF.

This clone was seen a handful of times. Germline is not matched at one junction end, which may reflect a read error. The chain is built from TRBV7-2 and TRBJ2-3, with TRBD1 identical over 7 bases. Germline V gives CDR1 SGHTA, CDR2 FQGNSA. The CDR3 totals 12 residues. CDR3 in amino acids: CASSWDSSLPSF. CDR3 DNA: TGTGCCAGCAGCTGGGACAGTTCCTTGCCGAGTTTT.

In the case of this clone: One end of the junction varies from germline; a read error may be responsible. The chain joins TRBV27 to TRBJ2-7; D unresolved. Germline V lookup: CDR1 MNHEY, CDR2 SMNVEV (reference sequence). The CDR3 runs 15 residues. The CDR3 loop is CASSLSLASSSEQYF. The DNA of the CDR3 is TGTGCCAGCAGTTTGAGCCTGGCTTCTTCCTCCGAGCAGTACTTC.

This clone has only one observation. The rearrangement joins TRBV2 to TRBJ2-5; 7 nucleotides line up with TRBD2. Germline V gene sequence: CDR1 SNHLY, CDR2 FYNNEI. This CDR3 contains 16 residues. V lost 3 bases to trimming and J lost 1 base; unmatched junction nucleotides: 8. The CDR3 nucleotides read TGTGCCAGCAGTGATATTTCGCTAGCGGTCCAAGAGACCCAGTACTTC. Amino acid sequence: CASSDISLAVQETQYF.

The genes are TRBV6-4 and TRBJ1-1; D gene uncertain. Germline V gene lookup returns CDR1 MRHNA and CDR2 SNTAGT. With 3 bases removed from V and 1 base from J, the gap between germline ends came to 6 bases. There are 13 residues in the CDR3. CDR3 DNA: TGTGCCAGCAGTGAAGAGGGGAACACTGAAGCTTTCTTT. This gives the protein CASSEEGNTEAFF.

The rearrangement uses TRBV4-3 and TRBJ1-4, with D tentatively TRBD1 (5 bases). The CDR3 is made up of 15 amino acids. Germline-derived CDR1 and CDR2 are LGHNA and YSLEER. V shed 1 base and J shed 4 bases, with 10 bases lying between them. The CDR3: CASSQAPGLNEKLFF. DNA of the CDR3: TGCGCCAGCAGCCAAGCCCCGGGGCTTAATGAAAAACTGTTTTTT.

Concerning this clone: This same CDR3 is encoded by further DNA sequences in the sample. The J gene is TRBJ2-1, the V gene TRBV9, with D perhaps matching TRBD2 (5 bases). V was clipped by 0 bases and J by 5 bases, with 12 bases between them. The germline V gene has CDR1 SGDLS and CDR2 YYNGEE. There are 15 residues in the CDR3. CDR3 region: CASSVAGSGNNEQFF. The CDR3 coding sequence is TGTGCCAGCAGCGTAGCCGGGTCGGGGAACAATGAGCAGTTCTTC. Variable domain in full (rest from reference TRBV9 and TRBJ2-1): DSGVTQTPKHLITATGQRVTLRCSPRSGDLSVYWYQQSLDQGLQFLIQYYNGEERAKGNILERFSAQQFPDLHSELNLSSLELGDSALYFCASSVAGSGNNEQFFGPGTRLTVL.

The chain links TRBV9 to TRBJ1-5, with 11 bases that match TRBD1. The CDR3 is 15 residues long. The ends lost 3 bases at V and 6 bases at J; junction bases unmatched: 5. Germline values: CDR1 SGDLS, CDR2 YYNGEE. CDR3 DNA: TGTGCCAGCAGCGGGACAGGGGGCGTAGGTCAGCCCCAGCATTTT. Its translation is CASSGTGGVGQPQHF.

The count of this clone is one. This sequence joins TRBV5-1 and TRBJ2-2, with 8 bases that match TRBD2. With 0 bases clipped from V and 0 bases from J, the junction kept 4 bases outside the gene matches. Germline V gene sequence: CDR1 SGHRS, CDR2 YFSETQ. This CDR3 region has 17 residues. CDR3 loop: CASSLGPGGPNTGELFF. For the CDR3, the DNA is TGCGCCAGCAGCTTGGGTCCGGGAGGGCCGAACACCGGGGAGCTGTTTTTT.

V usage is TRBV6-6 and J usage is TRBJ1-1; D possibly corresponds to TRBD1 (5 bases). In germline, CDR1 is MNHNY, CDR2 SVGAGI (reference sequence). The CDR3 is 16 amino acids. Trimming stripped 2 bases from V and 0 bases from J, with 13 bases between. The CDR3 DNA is TGTGCCAGCAGTTACCCCCCGACAGTCATGAACACTGAAGCTTTCTTT. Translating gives CASSYPPTVMNTEAFF.

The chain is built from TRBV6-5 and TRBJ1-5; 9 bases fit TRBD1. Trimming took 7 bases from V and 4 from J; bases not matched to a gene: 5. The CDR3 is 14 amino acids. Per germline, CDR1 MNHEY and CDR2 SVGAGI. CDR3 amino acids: CASKAGQGNQPQHF. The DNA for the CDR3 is TGTGCCAGCAAGGCAGGACAGGGGAATCAGCCCCAGCATTTT.

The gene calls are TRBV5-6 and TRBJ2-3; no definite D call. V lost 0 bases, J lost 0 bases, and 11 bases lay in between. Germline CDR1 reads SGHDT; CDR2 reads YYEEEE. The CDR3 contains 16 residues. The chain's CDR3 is CASSLGGLKSTDTQYF. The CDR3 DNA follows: TGTGCCAGCAGCTTGGGGGGTCTTAAAAGCACAGATACGCAGTATTTT.

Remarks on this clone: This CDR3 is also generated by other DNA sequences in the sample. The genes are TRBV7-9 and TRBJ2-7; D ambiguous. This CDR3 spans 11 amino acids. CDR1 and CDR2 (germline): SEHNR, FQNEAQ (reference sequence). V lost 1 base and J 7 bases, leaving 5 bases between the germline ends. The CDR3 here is CASSLGAEQYF. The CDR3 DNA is TGTGCCAGCAGCTTAGGGGCAGAGCAGTACTTC.

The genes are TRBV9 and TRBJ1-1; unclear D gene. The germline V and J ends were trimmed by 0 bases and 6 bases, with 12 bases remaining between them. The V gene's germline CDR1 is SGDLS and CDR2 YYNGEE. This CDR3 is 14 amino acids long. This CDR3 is CASSVDPSPSEAFF. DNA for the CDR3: TGTGCCAGCAGCGTAGATCCGTCCCCATCTGAAGCTTTCTTT.

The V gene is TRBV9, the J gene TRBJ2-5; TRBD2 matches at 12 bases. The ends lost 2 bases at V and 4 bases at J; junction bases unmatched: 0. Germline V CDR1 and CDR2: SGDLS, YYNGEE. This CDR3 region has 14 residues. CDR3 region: CASSVTSGRETQYF. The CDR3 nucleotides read TGTGCCAGCAGCGTGACTAGCGGGAGAGAGACCCAGTACTTC. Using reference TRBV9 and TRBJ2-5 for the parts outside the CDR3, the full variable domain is DSGVTQTPKHLITATGQRVTLRCSPRSGDLSVYWYQQSLDQGLQFLIQYYNGEERAKGNILERFSAQQFPDLHSELNLSSLELGDSALYFCASSVTSGRETQYFGPGTRLLVL.

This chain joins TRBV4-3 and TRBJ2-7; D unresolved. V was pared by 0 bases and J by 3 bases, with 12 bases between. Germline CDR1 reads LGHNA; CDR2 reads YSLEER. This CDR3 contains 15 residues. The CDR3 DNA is TGCGCCAGCAGCCAAGAAAGTTACGGAAGCTACGAGCAGTACTTC. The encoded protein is CASSQESYGSYEQYF.

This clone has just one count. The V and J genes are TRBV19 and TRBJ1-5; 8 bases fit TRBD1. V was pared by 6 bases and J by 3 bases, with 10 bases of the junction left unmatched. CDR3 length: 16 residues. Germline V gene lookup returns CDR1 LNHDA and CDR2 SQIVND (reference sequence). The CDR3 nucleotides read TGTGCCAGTAGACGGACAGGGCTGGCGTTCAATCAGCCCCAGCATTTT. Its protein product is CASRRTGLAFNQPQHF.

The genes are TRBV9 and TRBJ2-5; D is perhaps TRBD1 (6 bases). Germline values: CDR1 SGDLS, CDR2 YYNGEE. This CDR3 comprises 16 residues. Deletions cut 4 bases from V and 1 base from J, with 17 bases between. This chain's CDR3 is CASSPRTGLSQETQYF. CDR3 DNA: TGTGCCAGCAGCCCCCGAACAGGGTTGAGCCAAGAGACCCAGTACTTC.

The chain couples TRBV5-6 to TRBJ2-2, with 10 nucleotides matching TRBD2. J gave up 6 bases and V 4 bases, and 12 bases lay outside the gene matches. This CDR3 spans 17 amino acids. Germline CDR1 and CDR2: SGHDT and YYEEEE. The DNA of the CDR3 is TGTGCCAGCAGCCCTGGACTAGCGGAAATTGTTTCCGGGGAGCTGTTTTTT. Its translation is CASSPGLAEIVSGELFF. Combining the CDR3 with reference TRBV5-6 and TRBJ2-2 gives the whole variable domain DAGVTQSPTHLIKTRGQQVTLRCSPKSGHDTVSWYQQALGQGPQFIFQYYEEEERQRGNFPDRFSGHQFPNYSSELNVNALLLGDSALYLCASSPGLAEIVSGELFFGEGSRLTVL.

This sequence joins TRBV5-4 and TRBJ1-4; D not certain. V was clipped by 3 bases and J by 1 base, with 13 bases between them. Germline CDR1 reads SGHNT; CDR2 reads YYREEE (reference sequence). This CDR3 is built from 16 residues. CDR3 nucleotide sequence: TGTGCCAGCAGCTCTGCTGAAGGGCGAACTAATGAAAAACTGTTTTTT. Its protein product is CASSSAEGRTNEKLFF.

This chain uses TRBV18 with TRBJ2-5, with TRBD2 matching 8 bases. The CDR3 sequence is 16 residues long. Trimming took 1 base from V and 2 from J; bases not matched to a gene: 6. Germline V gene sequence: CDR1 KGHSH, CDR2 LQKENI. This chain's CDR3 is CASSPLRGLGQETQYF. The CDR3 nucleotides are TGTGCCAGCTCACCACTGAGGGGACTAGGACAAGAGACCCAGTACTTC.

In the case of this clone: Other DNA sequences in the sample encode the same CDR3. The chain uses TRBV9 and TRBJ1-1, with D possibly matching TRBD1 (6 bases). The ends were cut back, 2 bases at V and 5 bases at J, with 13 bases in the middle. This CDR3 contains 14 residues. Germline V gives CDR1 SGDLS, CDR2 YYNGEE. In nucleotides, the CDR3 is TGTGCCAGCAGCGTCGGGCAGGGGTGGACTGAAGCTTTCTTT. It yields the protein CASSVGQGWTEAFF. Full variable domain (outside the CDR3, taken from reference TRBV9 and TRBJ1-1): DSGVTQTPKHLITATGQRVTLRCSPRSGDLSVYWYQQSLDQGLQFLIQYYNGEERAKGNILERFSAQQFPDLHSELNLSSLELGDSALYFCASSVGQGWTEAFFGQGTRLTVV.

CDR3 region: CASSQLWDTGELFF. CDR3 nucleotide sequence: TGTGCCAGCAGCCAACTATGGGACACCGGGGAGCTGTTTTTT. The chain combines TRBV11-2 with TRBJ2-2; D is uncertain. This CDR3 is built from 14 residues. CDR1 is SGHAT and CDR2 is FQNNGV in the germline V gene. Trimming stripped 5 bases from V and 3 bases from J, with 10 bases between.

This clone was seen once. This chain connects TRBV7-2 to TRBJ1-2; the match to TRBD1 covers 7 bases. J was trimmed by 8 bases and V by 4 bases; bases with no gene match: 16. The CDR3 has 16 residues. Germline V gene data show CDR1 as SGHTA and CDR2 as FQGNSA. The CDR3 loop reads CASSYQQGRWSGGYTF. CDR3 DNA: TGTGCCAGCAGCTATCAACAGGGGCGGTGGTCTGGCGGCTACACCTTC.

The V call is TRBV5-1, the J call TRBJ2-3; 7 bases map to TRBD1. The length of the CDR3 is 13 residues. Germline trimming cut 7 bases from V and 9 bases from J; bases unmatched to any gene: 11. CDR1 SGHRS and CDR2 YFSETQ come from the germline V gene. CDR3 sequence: CASQVQQGYTQYF. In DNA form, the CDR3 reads TGCGCCAGCCAAGTCCAACAGGGGTACACGCAGTATTTT.